This T cell receptor beta chain was sequenced in a study of Tregs in tolerant kidney transplant recipients. Study background: Mixed chimerism was transient after nonmyeloablative marrow transplants from related graft donors.

Generated by immunoSEQ multiplex PCR, the TCRdb table keeps only in-frame clones and is missing some. The sample contains some 66,000 clones, approximately 92% of which appear only once. Germline V gene sequence: CDR1 SGHVS, CDR2 FQNEAQ. V dropped 4 bases and J dropped 6 bases, with 15 bases sitting between them. The CDR3 contains 15 residues. Thawed PBMCs were FACS-sorted into unstimulated CD4+CD25+CD127- regulatory T cells, CD4+CD25- non-regulatory cells, CD4 and CD8 cells. Study-wide results and caveats: The small number of patients limits these findings pending further validation.

Note on this clone: No antigen is known for it.

The V and J genes are TRBV7-8 and TRBJ2-2; D may be TRBD2 (6 bases). The sample consisted of CD8+ T cells from blood, taken before the transplant. This TCR was recovered from a human donor who received a combined kidney and bone marrow transplant. CDR3 protein: CASSSLGREAGELFF. CDR3 DNA: TGTGCCAGCAGCTCCCTAGGTAGGGAGGCCGGGGAGCTGTTTTTT.